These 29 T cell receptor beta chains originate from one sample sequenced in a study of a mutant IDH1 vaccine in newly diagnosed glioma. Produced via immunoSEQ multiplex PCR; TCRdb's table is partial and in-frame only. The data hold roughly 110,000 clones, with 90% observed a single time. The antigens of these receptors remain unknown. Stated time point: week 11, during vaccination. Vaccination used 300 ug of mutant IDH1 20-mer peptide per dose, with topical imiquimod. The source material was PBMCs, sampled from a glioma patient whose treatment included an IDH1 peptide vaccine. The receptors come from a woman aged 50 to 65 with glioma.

Written as DNA, the CDR3 is TGCGCCAGCATCGAGAGACAGGGAGCGGAGCAGTTCTTC. Protein: CASIERQGAEQFF. The chain combines TRBV10-2 with TRBJ2-1; 7 positions match TRBD1. Per the germline V gene, CDR1 is WSHSY and CDR2 is SAAADI. The V segment lost 7 bases and the J segment 10 bases; nucleotides outside the gene matches: 10. CDR3 size: 13 residues.

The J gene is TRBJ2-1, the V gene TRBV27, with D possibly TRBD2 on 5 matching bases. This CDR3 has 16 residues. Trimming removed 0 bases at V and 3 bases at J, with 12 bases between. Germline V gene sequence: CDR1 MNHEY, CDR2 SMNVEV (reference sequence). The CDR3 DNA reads TGTGCCAGCAGTTTATCTCCTAGCAGCGGCTACAATGAGCAGTTCTTC. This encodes CASSLSPSSGYNEQFF.

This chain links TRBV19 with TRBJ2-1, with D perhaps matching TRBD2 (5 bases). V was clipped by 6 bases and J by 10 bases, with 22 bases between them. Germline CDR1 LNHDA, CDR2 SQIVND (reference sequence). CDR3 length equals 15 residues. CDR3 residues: CASRTLGGDLGEQFF. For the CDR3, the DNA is TGTGCCAGTAGGACCCTCGGAGGCGACCTGGGGGAGCAGTTCTTC. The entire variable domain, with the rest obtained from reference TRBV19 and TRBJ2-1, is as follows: DGGITQSPKYLFRKEGQNVTLSCEQNLNHDAMYWYRQDPGQGLRLIYYSQIVNDFQKGDIAEGYSVSREKKESFPLTVTSAQKNPTAFYLCASRTLGGDLGEQFFGPGTRLTVL.

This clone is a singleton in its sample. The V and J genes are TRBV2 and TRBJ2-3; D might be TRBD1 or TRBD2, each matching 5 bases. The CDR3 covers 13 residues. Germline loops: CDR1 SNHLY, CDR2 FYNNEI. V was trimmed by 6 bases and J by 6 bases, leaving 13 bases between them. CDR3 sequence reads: CASSPRGPDTQYF. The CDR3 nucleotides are TGTGCCAGCAGCCCTCGGGGACCCGATACGCAGTATTTT.

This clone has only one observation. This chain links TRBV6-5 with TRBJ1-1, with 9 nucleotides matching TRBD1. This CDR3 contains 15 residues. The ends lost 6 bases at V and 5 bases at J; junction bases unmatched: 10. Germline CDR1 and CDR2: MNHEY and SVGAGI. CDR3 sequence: CASSRTGDAGTEAFF. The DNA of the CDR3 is TGTGCCAGCAGCCGGACAGGGGACGCAGGGACTGAAGCTTTCTTT.

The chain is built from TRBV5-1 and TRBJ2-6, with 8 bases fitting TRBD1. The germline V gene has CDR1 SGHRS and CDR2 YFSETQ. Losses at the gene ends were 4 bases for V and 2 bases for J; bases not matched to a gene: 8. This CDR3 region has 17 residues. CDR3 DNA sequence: TGCGCCAGCAGCCAACGCACAGGGGGACCTGGGGCCAACGTCCTGACTTTC. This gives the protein CASSQRTGGPGANVLTF.

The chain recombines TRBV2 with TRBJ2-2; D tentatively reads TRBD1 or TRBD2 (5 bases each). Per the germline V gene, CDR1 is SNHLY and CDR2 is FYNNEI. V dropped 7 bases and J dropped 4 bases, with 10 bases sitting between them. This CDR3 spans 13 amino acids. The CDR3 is CASKPGPTGELFF. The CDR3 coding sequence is TGTGCCAGCAAACCGGGACCCACCGGGGAGCTGTTTTTT.

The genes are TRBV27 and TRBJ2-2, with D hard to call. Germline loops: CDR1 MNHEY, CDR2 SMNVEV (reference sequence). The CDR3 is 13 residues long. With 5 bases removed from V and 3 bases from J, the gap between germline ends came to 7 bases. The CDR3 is CASSPIDTGELFF. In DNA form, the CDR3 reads TGTGCCAGCAGTCCTATCGACACCGGGGAGCTGTTTTTT.

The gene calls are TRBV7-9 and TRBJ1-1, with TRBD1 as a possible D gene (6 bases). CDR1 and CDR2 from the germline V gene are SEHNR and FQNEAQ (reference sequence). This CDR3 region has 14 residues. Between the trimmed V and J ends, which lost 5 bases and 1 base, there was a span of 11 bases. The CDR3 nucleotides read TGTGCCAGCAGCCAACCGGACAGGAACACTGAAGCTTTCTTT. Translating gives CASSQPDRNTEAFF. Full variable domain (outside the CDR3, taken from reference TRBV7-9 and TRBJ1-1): DTGVSQNPRHKITKRGQNVTFRCDPISEHNRLYWYRQTLGQGPEFLTYFQNEAQLEKSRLLSDRFSAERPKGSFSTLEIQRTEQGDSAMYLCASSQPDRNTEAFFGQGTRLTVV.

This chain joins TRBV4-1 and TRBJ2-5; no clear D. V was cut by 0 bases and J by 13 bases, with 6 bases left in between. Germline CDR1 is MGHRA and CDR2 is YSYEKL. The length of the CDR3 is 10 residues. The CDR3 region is CASSQDSMYF. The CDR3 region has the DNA TGCGCCAGCAGCCAAGACTCAATGTACTTC.

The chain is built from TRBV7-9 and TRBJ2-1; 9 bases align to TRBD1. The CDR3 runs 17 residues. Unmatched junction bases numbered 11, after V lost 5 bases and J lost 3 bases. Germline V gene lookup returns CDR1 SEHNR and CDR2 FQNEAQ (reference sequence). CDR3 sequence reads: CASSVPLQGANYNEQFF. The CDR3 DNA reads TGTGCCAGCAGCGTTCCCTTACAGGGGGCGAACTACAATGAGCAGTTCTTC.

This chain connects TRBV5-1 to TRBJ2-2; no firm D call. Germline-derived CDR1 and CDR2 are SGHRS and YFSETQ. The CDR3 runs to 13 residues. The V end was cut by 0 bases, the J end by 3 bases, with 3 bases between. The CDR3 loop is CASSLGHTGELFF. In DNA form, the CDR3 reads TGCGCCAGCAGCTTGGGTCACACCGGGGAGCTGTTTTTT.

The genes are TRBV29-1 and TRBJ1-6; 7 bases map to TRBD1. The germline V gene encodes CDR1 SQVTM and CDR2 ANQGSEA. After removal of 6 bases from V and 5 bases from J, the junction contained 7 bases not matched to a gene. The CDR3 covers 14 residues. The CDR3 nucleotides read TGCAGCGTGGCCGGGACAGAGAATAATTCACCCCTCCACTTT. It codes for CSVAGTENNSPLHF.

The CDR3 nucleotides read TGTGCCAGCAGCAGTTCTAGCGGGAGGGGAACAGATACGCAGTATTTT. It yields the protein CASSSSSGRGTDTQYF. This chain joins TRBV7-2 and TRBJ2-3; TRBD2 agrees at 12 bases. The CDR3 loop spans 16 amino acids. Per germline, CDR1 SGHTA and CDR2 FQGNSA. V was clipped by 5 bases and J by 3 bases; unmatched bases: 6.

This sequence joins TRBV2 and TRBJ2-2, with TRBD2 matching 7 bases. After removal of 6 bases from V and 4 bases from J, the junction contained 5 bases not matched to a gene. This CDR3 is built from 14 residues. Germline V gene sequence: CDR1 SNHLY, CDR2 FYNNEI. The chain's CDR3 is CASRTGGFTGELFF. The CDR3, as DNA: TGTGCCAGCAGGACCGGGGGGTTCACCGGGGAGCTGTTTTTT. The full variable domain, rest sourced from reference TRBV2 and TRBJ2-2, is EPEVTQTPSHQVTQMGQEVILRCVPISNHLYFYWYRQILGQKVEFLVSFYNNEISEKSEIFDDQFSVERPDGSNFTLKIRSTKLEDSAMYFCASRTGGFTGELFFGEGSRLTVL.

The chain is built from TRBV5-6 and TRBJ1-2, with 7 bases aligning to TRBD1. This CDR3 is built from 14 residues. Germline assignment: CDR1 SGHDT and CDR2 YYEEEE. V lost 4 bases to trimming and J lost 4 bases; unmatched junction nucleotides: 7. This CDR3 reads CASSVRDSPYGYTF. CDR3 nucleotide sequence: TGTGCCAGCAGCGTCCGGGACAGTCCCTATGGCTACACCTTC.

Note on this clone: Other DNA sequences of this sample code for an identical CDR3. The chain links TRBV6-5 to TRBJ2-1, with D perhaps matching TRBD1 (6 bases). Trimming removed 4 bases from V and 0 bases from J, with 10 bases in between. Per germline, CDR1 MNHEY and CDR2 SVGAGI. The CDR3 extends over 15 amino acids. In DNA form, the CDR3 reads TGTGCCAGCAGTTTGACAGGAAGCTCCTACAATGAGCAGTTCTTC. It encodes CASSLTGSSYNEQFF.

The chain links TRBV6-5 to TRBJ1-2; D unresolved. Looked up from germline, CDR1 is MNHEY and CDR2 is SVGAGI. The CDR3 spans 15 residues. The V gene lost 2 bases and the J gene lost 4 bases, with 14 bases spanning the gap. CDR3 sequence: CASSYGPLEVYGYTF. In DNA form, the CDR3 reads TGTGCCAGCAGTTACGGACCCCTCGAGGTCTATGGCTACACCTTC.

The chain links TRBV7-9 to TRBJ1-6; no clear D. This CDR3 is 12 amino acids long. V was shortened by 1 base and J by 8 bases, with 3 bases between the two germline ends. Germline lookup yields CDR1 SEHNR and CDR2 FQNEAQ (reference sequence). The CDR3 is CASSLGDSPLHF. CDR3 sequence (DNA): TGTGCCAGCAGCTTAGGAGATTCACCCCTCCACTTT.

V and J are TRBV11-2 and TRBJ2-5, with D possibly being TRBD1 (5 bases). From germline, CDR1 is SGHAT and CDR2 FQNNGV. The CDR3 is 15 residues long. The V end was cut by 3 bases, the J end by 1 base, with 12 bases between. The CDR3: CASSFLGVSQETQYF. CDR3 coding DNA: TGTGCCAGCAGCTTTCTAGGGGTTTCCCAAGAGACCCAGTACTTC. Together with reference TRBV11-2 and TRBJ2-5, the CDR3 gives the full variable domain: EAGVAQSPRYKIIEKRQSVAFWCNPISGHATLYWYQQILGQGPKLLIQFQNNGVVDDSQLPKDRFSAERLKGVDSTLKIQPAKLEDSAVYLCASSFLGVSQETQYFGPGTRLLVL.

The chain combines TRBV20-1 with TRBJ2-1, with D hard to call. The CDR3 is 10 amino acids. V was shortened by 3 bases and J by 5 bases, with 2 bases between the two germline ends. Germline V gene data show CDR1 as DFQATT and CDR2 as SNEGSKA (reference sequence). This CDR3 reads CSARHNEQFF. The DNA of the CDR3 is TGCAGTGCTAGGCACAATGAGCAGTTCTTC.

The CDR3 DNA sequence: TGTGCCAGCAGCCCTAGCGCCTCCTACGAGCAGTACTTC. Translation: CASSPSASYEQYF. The gene calls are TRBV9 and TRBJ2-7, with D possibly being TRBD2 (6 bases). The CDR3 contains 13 residues. Germline V gene sequence: CDR1 SGDLS, CDR2 YYNGEE. Trimming took 4 bases from V and 0 from J, leaving 8 bases between them.

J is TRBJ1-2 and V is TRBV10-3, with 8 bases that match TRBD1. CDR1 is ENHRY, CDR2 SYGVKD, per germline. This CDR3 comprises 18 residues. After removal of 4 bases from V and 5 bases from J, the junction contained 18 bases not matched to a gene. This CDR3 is CAISATRAAGGNYYGYTF. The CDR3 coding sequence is TGTGCCATCAGTGCCACCAGGGCAGCAGGGGGCAACTATTATGGCTACACCTTC.

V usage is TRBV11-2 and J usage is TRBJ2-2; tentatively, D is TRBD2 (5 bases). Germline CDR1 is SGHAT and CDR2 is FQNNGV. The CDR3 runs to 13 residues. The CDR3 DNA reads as TGTACGTCCCGGCTAGCCTACACCGGGGAGCTGTTTTTT. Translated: CTSRLAYTGELFF.

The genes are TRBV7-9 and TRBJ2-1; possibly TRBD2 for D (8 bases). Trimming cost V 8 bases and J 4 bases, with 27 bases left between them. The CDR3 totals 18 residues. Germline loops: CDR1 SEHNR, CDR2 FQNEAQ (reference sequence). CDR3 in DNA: TGTGCCAGCTTACCGACAGGGATCCGGGCTAGCGGGTACAATGAGCAGTTCTTC. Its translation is CASLPTGIRASGYNEQFF.

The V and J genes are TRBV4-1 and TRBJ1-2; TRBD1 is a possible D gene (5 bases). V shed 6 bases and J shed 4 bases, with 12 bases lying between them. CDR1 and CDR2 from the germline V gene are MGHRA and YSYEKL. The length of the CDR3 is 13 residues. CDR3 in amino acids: CASSSGTSYGYTF. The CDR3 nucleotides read TGCGCCAGCAGTTCCGGGACGTCCTATGGCTACACCTTC.

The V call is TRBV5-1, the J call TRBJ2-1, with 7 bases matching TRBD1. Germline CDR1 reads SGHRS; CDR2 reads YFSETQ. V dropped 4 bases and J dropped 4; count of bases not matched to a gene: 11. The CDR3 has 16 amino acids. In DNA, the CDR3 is TGCGCCAGCAGCGCCCAGACAGGGAAGTTATACAATGAGCAGTTCTTC. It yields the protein CASSAQTGKLYNEQFF.

The CDR3 DNA sequence: TGTGCCAGCAGACCGGGATCAGGGGCGATGGGGTATGGCTACACCTTC. This gives the protein CASRPGSGAMGYGYTF. The chain employs TRBV28 and TRBJ1-2, with D possibly TRBD1 on 6 matching bases. V gave up 6 bases and J gave up 5 bases, with 22 bases separating them. The germline CDR1 and CDR2 sequences are MDHEN and SYDVKM. CDR3 length: 16 residues.

The DNA of the CDR3 is TGTGCCAGCAGCCCCCGGGATAATTCACCCCTCCACTTT. It translates to CASSPRDNSPLHF. The chain recombines TRBV9 with TRBJ1-6; D remains ambiguous. Trimming removed 4 bases from V and 5 bases from J, with 7 bases in between. This CDR3 is 13 amino acids long. Germline-derived CDR1 and CDR2 are SGDLS and YYNGEE.